These T cell receptor beta chains were read from a single sample in a study of CD8 T cells in ankylosing spondylitis. MiXCR, run by TCRdb on the 5' RACE reads, gives a single entry per CDR3 protein. The sample yields 100,000 to 150,000 distinct CDR3 sequences, roughly 8.8% seen once. Input material: blood, either unsorted or a sorted T cell fraction (not recorded which). These receptors were collected from a male donor with ankylosing spondylitis or in good health (not recorded which). The CDR3 runs from the conserved cysteine through the conserved F or W. The order of the fields is D gene, CDR3 length, clone size, J gene, V gene, CDR3 protein, CDR3 DNA. The D gene is left open where the match is weak. Size is omitted from some rows. Given values are once, few, many or a class for expanded clones.

TRBD1 13 many TRBJ1-1 TRBV6-5 CASSYRGRTEAFF TGTGCCAGCAGTTACAGGGGGCGGACTGAAGCTTTCTTT
. 15 . TRBJ2-7 TRBV3-1 CASSQEVGDPYEQYF TGTGCCAGCAGCCAAGAGGTAGGGGATCCCTACGAGCAGTACTTC
. 12 many TRBJ1-2 TRBV29-1 CSVVFSRYGYTF TGCAGCGTTGTTTTCTCCCGCTATGGCTACACCTTC
. 12 many TRBJ2-3 TRBV6-2/TRBV6-3 CASSFTTDTQYF TGTGCCAGCAGTTTTACTACAGATACGCAGTATTTT
. 13 . TRBJ2-7 TRBV7-8 CASSLLRGWEQYF TGTGCCAGCAGCTTACTCCGGGGTTGGGAGCAGTACTTC
TRBD2 22 . TRBJ2-7 TRBV6-4 CASRGNLRGRGTSGVGTYEQYF TGTGCCAGCAGAGGGAACCTCAGGGGGCGCGGGACTAGCGGTGTTGGGACCTACGAGCAGTACTTC
. 14 few TRBJ2-7 TRBV6-1 CASSKVSGQRKQYF TGTGCCAGCAGCAAGGTGTCAGGTCAACGGAAGCAGTACTTC
. 13 few TRBJ1-5 TRBV20-1 CSAYLGGFQPQHF TGCAGTGCTTACCTTGGGGGGTTTCAGCCCCAGCATTTT
. 19 . TRBJ2-6 TRBV5-1 CASSKKDVFMTSGANVLTF TGCGCCAGCAGCAAAAAAGATGTCTTTATGACCTCTGGGGCCAACGTCCTGACTTTC
. 13 many TRBJ2-1 TRBV20-1 CSARDWVMDEQFF TGCAGTGCTAGAGATTGGGTGATGGATGAGCAGTTCTTC
. 14 many TRBJ1-5 TRBV28 CASSSGIGNQPQHF TGTGCCAGCAGTTCTGGAATAGGGAATCAGCCCCAGCATTTT
. 13 many TRBJ2-2 TRBV5-1 CASSLRVTGELFF TGCGCCAGCAGCTTAAGGGTCACCGGGGAGCTGTTTTTT
. 12 many TRBJ2-1 TRBV29-1 CSVERSGYEQFF TGCAGCGTTGAACGCTCCGGCTATGAGCAGTTCTTC
TRBD1 13 many TRBJ1-4 TRBV7-2 CASSFGTAEKLFF TGTGCCAGCAGCTTCGGGACAGCCGAAAAACTGTTTTTT
TRBD1 17 many TRBJ2-1 TRBV7-3 CASSSNSAGQVPRKQFF TGTGCCAGCAGCTCTAACTCCGCGGGACAGGTACCTCGTAAGCAGTTCTTC
. 13 . TRBJ2-3 TRBV28 CASRDDPTDTQYF TGTGCCAGCAGGGACGACCCCACAGATACGCAGTATTTT
TRBD2 19 many TRBJ2-1 TRBV4-2 CASSPQSGTRGGSYNEQFF TGTGCCAGCAGTCCTCAGTCCGGGACTAGGGGAGGCTCCTACAATGAGCAGTTCTTC
. 15 many TRBJ2-3 TRBV20-1 CSARETGRWKDTQYF TGCAGTGCTAGAGAAACGGGGCGTTGGAAGGATACGCAGTATTTT
. 12 few TRBJ2-2 TRBV6-2/TRBV6-3 CASSRGTGELFF TGTGCCAGCAGTCGGGGGACCGGGGAGCTGTTTTTT
TRBD2 14 many TRBJ2-7 TRBV7-2 CASSTSGTPYEQYF TGTGCCAGCAGTACTAGCGGAACTCCCTACGAGCAGTACTTC
. 11 . TRBJ2-5 TRBV7-2 CASTQERTQYF TGTGCCAGCACCCAGGAGAGGACCCAGTACTTC
. 15 many TRBJ2-3 TRBV20-1 CSARIPRRDTDTQYF TGCAGTGCTAGAATTCCTCGGCGGGACACAGATACGCAGTATTTT
. 14 . TRBJ2-7 TRBV28 CASSPPGGSYEQYF TGTGCCAGCAGCCCCCCCGGTGGGAGTTACGAGCAGTACTTC
. 12 many TRBJ2-7 TRBV7-2 CASSNPGREQYF TGTGCCAGCAGCAACCCAGGGCGCGAGCAGTACTTC
. 15 . TRBJ2-3 TRBV28 CASSLGPAVGDTQYF TGTGCCAGCAGCCTGGGTCCCGCGGTGGGAGATACGCAGTATTTT
. 15 many TRBJ2-1 TRBV12-3/TRBV12-4 CASNIRRAGYNEQFF TGTGCCAGCAACATACGGAGGGCCGGCTACAATGAGCAGTTCTTC
TRBD2 14 . TRBJ2-7 TRBV2 CASSRAGGRYEQYF TGTGCCAGCAGTCGGGCGGGAGGGCGCTACGAGCAGTACTTC
TRBD1 15 . TRBJ2-2 TRBV12-3/TRBV12-4 CASSFSQGARGELFF TGTGCCAGCAGTTTTTCACAGGGGGCGCGAGGGGAGCTGTTTTTT
TRBD1 15 many TRBJ1-5 TRBV7-2 CASSLSGGLNQPQHF TGTGCCAGCAGCTTATCAGGGGGGCTCAATCAGCCCCAGCATTTT
. 14 many TRBJ2-2 TRBV6-1 CASRNLQGGGELFF TGTGCCAGCAGGAATTTACAGGGAGGCGGGGAGCTGTTTTTT
TRBD1 15 few TRBJ2-7 TRBV20-1 CSARGQGAFSYEQYF TGCAGTGCTAGGGGACAGGGGGCGTTTTCCTACGAGCAGTACTTC
TRBD2 18 . TRBJ2-7 TRBV5-1 CASSPQRGTSGIFYEQYF TGCGCCAGCAGCCCACAGAGGGGCACTAGCGGGATCTTCTACGAGCAGTACTTC
. 13 many TRBJ1-2 TRBV29-1 CSVAGRTSYGYTF TGCAGCGTTGCGGGCAGGACTAGTTATGGCTACACCTTC
. 14 many TRBJ2-1 TRBV12-3/TRBV12-4 CASSLTRIYNEQFF TGTGCCAGCAGTTTAACCCGGATATACAATGAGCAGTTCTTC
. 17 . TRBJ2-7 TRBV4-3 CASSQDDGWEYGYEQYF TGCGCCAGCAGCCAAGATGACGGTTGGGAGTATGGCTACGAGCAGTACTTC
. 15 many TRBJ2-2 TRBV5-1 CASSHPSGNTGELFF TGCGCCAGCAGCCACCCGAGCGGGAACACCGGGGAGCTGTTTTTT
TRBD2 16 many TRBJ2-1 TRBV7-2 CASSEELAGTDNEQFF TGTGCCAGCAGCGAGGAGCTAGCGGGTACCGACAATGAGCAGTTCTTC
. 17 once TRBJ1-2 TRBV4-3 CASSQSWGQGANYGYTF TGCGCCAGCAGCCAGTCATGGGGACAAGGGGCTAACTATGGCTACACCTTC
. 17 few TRBJ2-1 TRBV7-9 CASSLVTYVRSGNEQFF TGTGCCAGCAGCTTAGTGACATACGTGCGGTCCGGAAATGAGCAGTTCTTC
TRBD2 13 . TRBJ2-7 TRBV5-1 CASGLAGTYEQYF TGCGCCAGCGGGCTAGCGGGCACCTACGAGCAGTACTTC
. 14 few TRBJ2-1 TRBV11-1 CASSLAAGWNEQFF TGTGCCAGCAGCTTAGCGGCGGGGTGGAATGAGCAGTTCTTC
TRBD1 16 . TRBJ2-5 TRBV12-3/TRBV12-4 CASAPLEGTGSETQYF TGTGCCAGCGCTCCACTTGAGGGGACAGGGTCGGAGACCCAGTACTTC
TRBD2 14 many TRBJ2-2 TRBV28 CASRFSGRTGELFF TGTGCCAGCAGATTTAGCGGGAGGACCGGGGAGCTGTTTTTT